The subject of this entry is one T cell receptor (beta chain). The CDR3 contains 14 residues. Germline-derived CDR1 and CDR2 are MNHEY and SMNVEV (reference sequence). V lost 5 bases to trimming and J lost 1 base, with 8 bases between them. These data come from a study of blood T cell repertoires in COVID-19. The data were produced by immunoSEQ multiplex PCR, yet TCRdb's version contains in-frame clones alone and is incomplete. The sample consists of 200,000 to 300,000 clones, 83% of them appearing once. This clonotype originated in a human donor in a cohort sampled during active COVID-19. Input material: peripheral blood. V and J are TRBV27 and TRBJ2-2; D may be TRBD1 (6 bases). CDR3 in DNA: TGTGCCAGCAGTCCCAGGGGGAACACCGGGGAGCTGTTTTTT. The encoded protein is CASSPRGNTGELFF.